The 2 T cell receptor beta chains in this list originate from one sample, sequenced in a study of human T cells and chemical hapten exposure. TCRdb itself ran the RACE reads through MiXCR, one entry per CDR3 protein. The data contain more than 250,000 distinct CDR3 sequences, 7.7% of them seen just once; the ten biggest clones take up approximately 1.2%. As to time point: pre-sensitization, week 0. Treatment noted: therapeutic diphenylcyclopropenone sensitization with weekly scalp DPC. The sequencing used whole blood, collected in connection with sensitization to the hapten diphenylcyclopropenone (DPC). These receptors were obtained from a man between 18 and 35 years old with alopecia areata. Some clones in this sample may be carry-over from other donors' samples.

This clonotype was counted between two and nine times. The gene calls are TRBV4-3 and TRBJ1-3; D call uncertain. Trimming cost V 0 bases and J 0 bases, with 9 bases left between them. Germline V CDR1 and CDR2: LGHNA, YSLEER. The CDR3 is 16 residues long. CDR3 in amino acids: CASSQDRQYSGNTIYF. The CDR3 region has the DNA TGCGCCAGCAGCCAAGACAGGCAATACTCTGGAAACACCATATATTTT.

The chain is built from TRBV7-9 and TRBJ2-3; D not certain. V lost 1 base and J 5 bases, leaving 7 bases between the germline ends. From germline, CDR1 is SEHNR and CDR2 FQNEAQ (reference sequence). The CDR3 extends over 13 amino acids. The CDR3 here is CASSLEERDTQYF. The CDR3 region has the DNA TGTGCCAGCAGCTTAGAAGAGAGAGATACGCAGTATTTT.